Shown below are 18 T cell receptor beta chains from a single sample sequenced in a study of response to subunit inactivated influenza vaccine. Via MiXCR, TCRdb re-called the RT-PCR reads, giving one row per CDR3 protein. The sample holds around 530,000 distinct CDR3 sequences, approximately 15% seen once. The starting material was CD4+ T cells sorted from PBMCs, obtained approximately 25 months after vaccination. Receptors were obtained from a man aged 50 to 69 who received an inactivated influenza vaccine.

This clonotype showed up just a few times. The gene calls are TRBV19 and TRBJ2-2; D is uncertain. The V gene's germline CDR1 is LNHDA and CDR2 SQIVND (reference sequence). V lost 7 bases and J 1 base, leaving 10 bases between the germline ends. This CDR3 contains 14 residues. The CDR3 bases are TGTGCCAGTAACCCCGACCTGAACACCGGGGAGCTGTTTTTT. Its protein product is CASNPDLNTGELFF.

This chain connects TRBV15 to TRBJ2-5, with D perhaps TRBD2 (6 bases). V shed 7 bases and J shed 4 bases, with 16 bases lying between them. The CDR3 contains 14 residues. Germline V gene lookup returns CDR1 LNHNV and CDR2 YYDKDF (reference sequence). Here the CDR3 reads CATMSPPEGETQYF. For the CDR3, the DNA is TGTGCCACCATGTCGCCCCCGGAGGGAGAGACCCAGTACTTC.

This chain's CDR3 is CASSLSAGALEQFF. The CDR3 DNA reads as TGTGCCAGCAGCTTATCGGCGGGAGCGCTTGAGCAGTTCTTC. This sequence joins TRBV7-3 and TRBJ2-1; 7 positions agree with TRBD2. The CDR3 sequence is 14 residues long. Germline CDR1 SGHTA, CDR2 FQGTGA. With 2 bases clipped from V and 9 bases from J, the junction kept 7 bases outside the gene matches.

V is TRBV28 and J is TRBJ2-1, with D tentatively TRBD2 (5 bases). From germline, CDR1 is MDHEN and CDR2 SYDVKM. Trimming pared 5 bases from V and 5 bases from J, leaving 16 bases between. CDR3 length equals 15 residues. The CDR3 loop reads CASSLQRAHNNEQFF. The CDR3 DNA is TGTGCCAGCAGTCTCCAGAGGGCGCATAACAATGAGCAGTTCTTC.

This sequence joins TRBV6-2 or TRBV6-3 and TRBJ1-5; the D is unclear. This CDR3 region has 16 residues. Looked up from germline, CDR1 is MNHEY and CDR2 is SVGEGT. The V end was cut by 4 bases, the J end by 4 bases, with 17 bases between. CDR3: CASSSESGRHNQPQHF. The CDR3 coding sequence is TGTGCCAGCAGTTCCGAATCCGGACGGCATAATCAGCCCCAGCATTTT.

The J gene is TRBJ1-4, the V gene TRBV12-3 or TRBV12-4, with D hard to call. Trimming pared 5 bases from V and 1 base from J, leaving 11 bases between. This CDR3 spans 15 amino acids. The CDR3 reads CASSLGLITNEKLFF. The CDR3 DNA reads as TGTGCCAGCAGTCTGGGTTTGATAACTAATGAAAAACTGTTTTTT.

This clonotype showed up just a few times. The rearrangement links TRBV24-1 to TRBJ2-2; 7 bases agree with TRBD1. The CDR3 is made up of 13 amino acids. V lost 6 bases, J lost 6 bases, and 3 bases stayed unmatched. Germline CDR1 KGHDR, CDR2 SFDVKD. CDR3 residues: CATSRQGPGELFF. The CDR3 region has the DNA TGTGCCACCAGTAGACAGGGCCCCGGGGAGCTGTTTTTT.

The genes are TRBV12-3 or TRBV12-4 and TRBJ2-7; 7 bases are shared with TRBD2. The CDR3 is made up of 15 amino acids. Germline trimming cut 6 bases from V and 0 bases from J; bases unmatched to any gene: 8. The DNA for the CDR3 is TGTGCCAGCAGCCGCCGGGGGGAAGCCTCCTACGAGCAGTACTTC. Its translation is CASSRRGEASYEQYF.

The chain uses TRBV27 and TRBJ1-6; D possibly corresponds to TRBD1 (5 bases). Germline assignment: CDR1 MNHEY and CDR2 SMNVEV (reference sequence). The CDR3 runs 15 residues. V was pared by 3 bases and J by 8 bases, with 14 bases between. CDR3 residues: CASSLWGVEHSPLHF. DNA of the CDR3: TGTGCCAGCAGTTTGTGGGGGGTAGAGCATTCACCCCTCCACTTT.

This clonotype has just a few counts. The V and J genes are TRBV4-2 and TRBJ2-3; 15 bases fit TRBD2. This CDR3 comprises 18 residues. Trimming took 1 base from V and 4 from J; bases not matched to a gene: 6. The germline gives CDR1 LGHNA, CDR2 YNFKEQ. The CDR3 loop reads CASSQGRTSGRASDTQYF. DNA of the CDR3: TGTGCCAGCAGCCAAGGGAGGACTAGCGGGAGGGCCTCAGATACGCAGTATTTT.

This clonotype has a handful of counts. The gene calls are TRBV25-1 and TRBJ2-6, with D perhaps TRBD2 (7 bases). Germline V gene sequence: CDR1 MGHDK, CDR2 SYGVNS. V was pared by 7 bases and J by 4 bases, with 17 bases between. There are 16 residues in the CDR3. Here the CDR3 reads CASTEGRGSGANVLTF. The CDR3 coding sequence is TGTGCCAGCACCGAGGGGAGGGGGTCCGGGGCCAACGTCCTGACTTTC.

This clonotype was counted only a few times. The chain recombines TRBV20-1 with TRBJ2-7; no clear D. Germline V gives CDR1 DFQATT, CDR2 SNEGSKA (reference sequence). Between the trimmed V and J ends, which lost 3 bases and 0 bases, there was a span of 15 bases. The CDR3 loop spans 15 amino acids. CDR3: CSARALGPGSYEQYF. The CDR3 DNA is TGCAGTGCTAGGGCACTCGGCCCGGGCTCCTACGAGCAGTACTTC.

This rearrangement joins TRBV3-1 to TRBJ1-2, with D perhaps TRBD1 (5 bases). Trimming removed 3 bases from V and 6 bases from J, with 11 bases in between. Germline V gene sequence: CDR1 LGHDT, CDR2 YNNKEL (reference sequence). The CDR3 has 13 amino acids. The CDR3 sequence: CASSQVMGDGYTF. DNA for the CDR3: TGTGCCAGCAGCCAGGTTATGGGGGATGGCTACACCTTC.

This clonotype was counted between two and nine times. DNA for the CDR3: TGTGCCAGCAGTTTAGGGCCGGGACTAGCGGTCTACAATGAGCAGTTCTTC. Translation gives CASSLGPGLAVYNEQFF. This chain connects TRBV12-3 or TRBV12-4 to TRBJ2-1; 11 positions match TRBD2. J lost 3 bases, V lost 1 base, and 5 bases had no gene match. This CDR3 has 17 amino acids.

V is TRBV10-2 and J is TRBJ2-2; TRBD1 might be the D (6 bases). There are 14 residues in the CDR3. CDR1 and CDR2 from the germline V gene are WSHSY and SAAADI. V was cut by 7 bases and J by 7 bases, with 16 bases left in between. As DNA, the CDR3 is TGCGCCAGCAAAACTACAGGGTTTGGCGGGGAGCTGTTTTTT. Amino acids: CASKTTGFGGELFF.

V is TRBV5-6 and J is TRBJ2-7; 7 positions agree with TRBD1. There are 14 residues in the CDR3. The germline V gene encodes CDR1 SGHDT and CDR2 YYEEEE. Unmatched junction bases numbered 7, after V lost 5 bases and J lost 2 bases. CDR3 region: CASRKRQGAYEQYF. CDR3 nucleotide sequence: TGTGCCAGCAGGAAGCGACAGGGTGCCTACGAGCAGTACTTC.

This clonotype was found many times. At one end the junction does not follow the germline gene, possibly because of a read error. The chain links TRBV6-6 to TRBJ1-1; D perhaps matches TRBD1 (6 bases). The germline V gene has CDR1 MNHNY and CDR2 SVGAGI (reference sequence). The CDR3 consists of 13 residues. In DNA form, the CDR3 reads TGTGCCAGCAGTTACCCCAGTCAGGGGTCCACGATCTTT. It is translated as CASSYPSQGSTIF.

CDR3: CASSPRGSRPYEQYF. The CDR3 bases are TGCGCCAGCAGCCCTCGGGGAAGTAGGCCCTACGAGCAGTACTTC. The chain joins TRBV5-1 to TRBJ2-7; perhaps TRBD2 as D (5 bases). CDR1 and CDR2 from the germline V gene are SGHRS and YFSETQ. The length of the CDR3 is 15 residues. V was trimmed by 4 bases and J by 2 bases, leaving 16 bases between them.